This T cell receptor beta chain was profiled in a study of blood T cell repertoires in COVID-19 (dated by TCRdb to 2020 to 2021). For context, the study as a whole: Samples from collaborators originated in the United States, Italy and Spain and spanned both the acute and convalescent phases of COVID-19. The prospective study material was composed of cDNA or gDNA derived from T cells, B-cell-depleted T cells, or PBMCs. The dataset comprised deeply sampled blood TCRbeta repertoires from subjects exposed to, actively infected with, or recovered from COVID-19. The repertoires were released in a freely available public database intended as a resource for research on the immune response to SARS-CoV-2. The samples were drawn from the first 160 participants of the ongoing ImmuneRACE study and from 1,200 or so subjects provided by 6 global collaborators. Sample metadata almost always included a de-identified subject ID, COVID-19 status, age in years and sex. Where available, HLA class I and class II types were taken from metadata supplied by the sample provider and were not determined by assay-based typing.

Collaborating institutions collected whole blood in K2EDTA tubes following their own protocols. For TCRbeta analysis, collaborators shipped samples in one of three forms: frozen whole blood, isolated PBMCs, or DNA extracted from either of those sample types. The CDR3, from cysteine to phenylalanine, totals 14 residues. The sequence is cut down to CDR3 DNA, 42 bases in frame from base 1. Relative to germline, V is missing 4 bases and J is missing 4 bases, with 2 bases of the junction outside any gene match. CDR1 and CDR2, per the germline V gene, are SGHTA and FQGNSA. In the case of this clone: The clone's antigen remains unknown. No much larger clone exists at a distance of one base, and base qualities are not known.

TCRbeta CDR3 regions were amplified from genomic DNA using the immunoSEQ Assay, a bias-controlled multiplex PCR. As for how the authors treated the data: The number of nucleated cells in each sample was estimated by amplification of reference gene primers within the assay. To quantify the absolute abundance of each unique TCRbeta CDR3 rearrangement, sequence reads were collapsed and filtered. Productive Simpson clonality was computed per sample as the square root of Simpson's diversity index over productive rearrangements. TCRdb mirrors the immuneACCESS table, restricted to in-frame sequences. Some clones are absent from its copies; in checked studies, under half trace to an unresolved V gene, and the reason for the others is unknown. V, J and clone size were drawn from that table, and D and trimming were deduced from the DNA. Counted in this sample were 36,000 or so clones; about nine tenths of them appeared once. The ten largest clones capture around 5% of the sample.

Broad study findings and their caveats: How much clinical and demographic metadata was included differed by source and by participant, and the metadata was provided uncurated.

The material sequenced was peripheral blood. The rearranged chain carries TRBV7-2 and TRBJ2-5; 11 bases in the junction line up with TRBD1. This TCR was sampled from a human donor in a cohort sampled during active COVID-19. DNA sequence: TGTGCCAGCAGCTCCGGGACAGGGGGAGAGACCCAGTACTTC. This translates into CASSSGTGGETQYF.